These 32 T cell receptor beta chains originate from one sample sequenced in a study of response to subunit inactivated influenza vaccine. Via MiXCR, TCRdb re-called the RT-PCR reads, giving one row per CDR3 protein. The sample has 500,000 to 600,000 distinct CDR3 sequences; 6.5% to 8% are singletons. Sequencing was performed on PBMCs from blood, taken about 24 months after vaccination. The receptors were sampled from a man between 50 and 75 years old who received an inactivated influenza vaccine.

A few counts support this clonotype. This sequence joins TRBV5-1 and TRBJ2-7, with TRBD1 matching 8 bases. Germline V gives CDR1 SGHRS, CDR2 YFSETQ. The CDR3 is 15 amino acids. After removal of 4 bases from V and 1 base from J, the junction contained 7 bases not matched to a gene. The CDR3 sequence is CASSPWGQESYEQYF. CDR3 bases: TGCGCCAGCAGCCCGTGGGGACAGGAGTCCTACGAGCAGTACTTC.

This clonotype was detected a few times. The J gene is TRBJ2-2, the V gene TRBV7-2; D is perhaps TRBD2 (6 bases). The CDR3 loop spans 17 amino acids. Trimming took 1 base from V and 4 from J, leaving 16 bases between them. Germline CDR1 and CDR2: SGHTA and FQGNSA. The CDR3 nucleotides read TGTGCCAGCAGCTTAGGAAGGGCCGGGAGTGGCACCGGGGAGCTGTTTTTT. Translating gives CASSLGRAGSGTGELFF.

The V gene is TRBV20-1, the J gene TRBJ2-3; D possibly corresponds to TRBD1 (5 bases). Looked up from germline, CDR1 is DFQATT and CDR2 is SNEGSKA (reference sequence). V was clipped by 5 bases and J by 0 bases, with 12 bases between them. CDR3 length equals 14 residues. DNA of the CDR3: TGCAGTGCTCAACAAGGGGCTAGCACAGATACGCAGTATTTT. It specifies CSAQQGASTDTQYF.

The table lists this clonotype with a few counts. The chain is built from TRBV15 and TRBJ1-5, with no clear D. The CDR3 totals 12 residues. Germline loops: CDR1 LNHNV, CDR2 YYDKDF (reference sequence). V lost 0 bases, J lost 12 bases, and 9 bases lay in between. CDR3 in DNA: TGTGCCACCAGCAGAGATTTTACAGTCCAGCATTTT. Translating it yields CATSRDFTVQHF. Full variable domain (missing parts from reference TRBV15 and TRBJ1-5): DAMVIQNPRYQVTQFGKPVTLSCSQTLNHNVMYWYQQKSSQAPKLLFHYYDKDFNNEADTPDNFQSRRPNTSFCFLDIRSPGLGDTAMYLCATSRDFTVQHFGDGTRLSIL.

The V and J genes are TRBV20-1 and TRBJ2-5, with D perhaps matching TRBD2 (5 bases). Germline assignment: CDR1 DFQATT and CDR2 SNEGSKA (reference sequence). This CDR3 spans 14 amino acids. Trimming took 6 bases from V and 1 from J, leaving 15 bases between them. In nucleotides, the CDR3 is TGCAGTGCCCTCCCGACTACGGTCCAAGAGACCCAGTACTTC. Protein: CSALPTTVQETQYF.

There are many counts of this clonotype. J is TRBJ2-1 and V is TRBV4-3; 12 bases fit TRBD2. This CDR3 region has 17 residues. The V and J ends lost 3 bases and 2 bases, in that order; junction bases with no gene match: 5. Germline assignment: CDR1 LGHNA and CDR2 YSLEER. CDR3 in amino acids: CASSHQTSGSPYNEQFF. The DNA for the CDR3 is TGCGCCAGCAGCCACCAGACTAGCGGGAGCCCCTACAATGAGCAGTTCTTC.

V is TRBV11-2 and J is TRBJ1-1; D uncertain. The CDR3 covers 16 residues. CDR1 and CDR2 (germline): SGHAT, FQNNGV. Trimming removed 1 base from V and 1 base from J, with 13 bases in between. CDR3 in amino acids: CASSLANSRRNTEAFF. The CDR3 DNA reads TGTGCCAGCAGCTTAGCCAACAGTCGTAGGAACACTGAAGCTTTCTTT.

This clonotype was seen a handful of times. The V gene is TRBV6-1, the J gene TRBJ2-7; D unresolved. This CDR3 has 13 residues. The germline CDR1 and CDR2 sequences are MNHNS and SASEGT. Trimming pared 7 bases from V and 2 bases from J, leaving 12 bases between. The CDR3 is CASTQVYPYEQYF. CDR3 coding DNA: TGTGCCAGCACCCAGGTTTATCCCTACGAGCAGTACTTC.

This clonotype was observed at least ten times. The chain's CDR3 is CAISESMGHYGYTF. CDR3 coding DNA: TGTGCCATCAGTGAGTCGATGGGGCACTATGGCTACACCTTC. V and J are TRBV10-3 and TRBJ1-2, with a possible D match to TRBD1 (5 bases). Trimming took 0 bases from V and 3 from J, leaving 8 bases between them. The CDR3 length is 14 residues. Germline V CDR1 and CDR2: ENHRY, SYGVKD.

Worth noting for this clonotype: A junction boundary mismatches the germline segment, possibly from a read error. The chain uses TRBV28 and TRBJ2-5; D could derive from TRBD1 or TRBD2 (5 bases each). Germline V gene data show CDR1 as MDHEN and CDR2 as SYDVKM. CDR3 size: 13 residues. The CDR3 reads CASSYPTSGTLLF. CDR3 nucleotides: TGTGCCAGCAGTTACCCAACATCCGGGACCCTACTATTC.

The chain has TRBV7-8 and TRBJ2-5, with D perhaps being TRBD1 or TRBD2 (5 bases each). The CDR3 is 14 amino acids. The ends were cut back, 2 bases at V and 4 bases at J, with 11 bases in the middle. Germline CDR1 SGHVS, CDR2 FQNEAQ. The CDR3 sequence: CASSLSGGLETQYF. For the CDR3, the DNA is TGTGCCAGCAGCTTATCTGGGGGTTTAGAGACCCAGTACTTC.

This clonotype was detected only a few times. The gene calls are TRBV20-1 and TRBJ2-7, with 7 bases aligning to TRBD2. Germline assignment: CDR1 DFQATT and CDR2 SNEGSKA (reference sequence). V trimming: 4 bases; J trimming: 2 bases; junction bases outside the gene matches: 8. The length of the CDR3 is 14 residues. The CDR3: CSAKTSSGTYEQYF. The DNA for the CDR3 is TGCAGTGCTAAAACGTCTAGCGGCACCTACGAGCAGTACTTC.

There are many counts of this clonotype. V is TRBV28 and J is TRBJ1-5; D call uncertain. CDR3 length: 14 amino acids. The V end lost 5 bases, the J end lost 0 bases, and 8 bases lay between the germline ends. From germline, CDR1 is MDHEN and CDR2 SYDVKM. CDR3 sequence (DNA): TGTGCCAGCAGTGACATCTATAGCAATCAGCCCCAGCATTTT. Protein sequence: CASSDIYSNQPQHF. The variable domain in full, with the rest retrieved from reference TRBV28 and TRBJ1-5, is DVKVTQSSRYLVKRTGEKVFLECVQDMDHENMFWYRQDPGLGLRLIYFSYDVKMKEKGDIPEGYSVSREKKERFSLILESASTNQTSMYLCASSDIYSNQPQHFGDGTRLSIL.

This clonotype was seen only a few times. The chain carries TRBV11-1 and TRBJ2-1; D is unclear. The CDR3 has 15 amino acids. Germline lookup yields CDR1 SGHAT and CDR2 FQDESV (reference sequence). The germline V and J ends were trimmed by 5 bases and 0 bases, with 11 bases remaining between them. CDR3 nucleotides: TGTGCCAGCAGCCGGTTAAGTAGCTCCTACAATGAGCAGTTCTTC. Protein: CASSRLSSSYNEQFF.

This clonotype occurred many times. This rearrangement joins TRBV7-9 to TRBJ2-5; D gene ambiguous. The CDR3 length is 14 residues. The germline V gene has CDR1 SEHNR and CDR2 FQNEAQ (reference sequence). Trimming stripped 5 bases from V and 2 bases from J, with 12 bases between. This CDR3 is CASSAYGIQETQYF. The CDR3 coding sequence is TGTGCCAGCAGCGCCTATGGGATTCAAGAGACCCAGTACTTC.

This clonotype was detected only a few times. The CDR3 here is CSARPSSRGQFF. CDR3 DNA sequence: TGCAGTGCCCGGCCAAGTTCCCGGGGGCAGTTCTTC. The chain recombines TRBV20-1 with TRBJ2-1; D might be TRBD2 (5 bases). The CDR3 is made up of 12 amino acids. Germline V gene data show CDR1 as DFQATT and CDR2 as SNEGSKA (reference sequence). With 6 bases removed from V and 12 bases from J, the gap between germline ends came to 18 bases.

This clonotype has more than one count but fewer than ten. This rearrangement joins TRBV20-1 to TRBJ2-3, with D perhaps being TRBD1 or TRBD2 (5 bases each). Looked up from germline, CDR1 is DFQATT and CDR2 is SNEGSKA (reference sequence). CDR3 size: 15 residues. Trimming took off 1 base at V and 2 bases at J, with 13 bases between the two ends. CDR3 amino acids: CSARVVRDHTDTQYF. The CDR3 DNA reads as TGCAGTGCTAGAGTTGTCAGGGACCACACAGATACGCAGTATTTT.

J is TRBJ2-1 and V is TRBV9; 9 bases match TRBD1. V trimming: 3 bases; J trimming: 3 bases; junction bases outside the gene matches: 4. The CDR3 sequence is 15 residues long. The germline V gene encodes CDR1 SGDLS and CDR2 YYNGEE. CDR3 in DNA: TGTGCCAGCAGCGCGGAGGGACAGGGCTACAATGAGCAGTTCTTC. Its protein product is CASSAEGQGYNEQFF.

CDR3 DNA sequence: TGCAGTGCTAGTAAGGACACCGGGGAGCTGTTTTTT. Its translation: CSASKDTGELFF. This rearrangement joins TRBV20-1 to TRBJ2-2, with no clear D. V lost 3 bases and J 3 bases, leaving 5 bases between the germline ends. The CDR3 loop spans 12 amino acids. Per germline, CDR1 DFQATT and CDR2 SNEGSKA (reference sequence).

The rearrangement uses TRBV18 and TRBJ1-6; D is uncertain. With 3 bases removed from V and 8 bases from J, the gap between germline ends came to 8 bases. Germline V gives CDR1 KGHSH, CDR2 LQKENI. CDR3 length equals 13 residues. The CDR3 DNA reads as TGTGCCAGCTCACCTCGGAGGGATTCACCCCTCCACTTT. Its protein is CASSPRRDSPLHF.

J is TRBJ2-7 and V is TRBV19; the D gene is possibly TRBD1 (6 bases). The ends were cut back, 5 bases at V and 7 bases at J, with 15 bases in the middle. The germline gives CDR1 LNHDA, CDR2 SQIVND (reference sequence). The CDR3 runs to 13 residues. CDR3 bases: TGTGCCAGTAGTCCGCCGGGACAAGCGGAGCAGTACTTC. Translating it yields CASSPPGQAEQYF.

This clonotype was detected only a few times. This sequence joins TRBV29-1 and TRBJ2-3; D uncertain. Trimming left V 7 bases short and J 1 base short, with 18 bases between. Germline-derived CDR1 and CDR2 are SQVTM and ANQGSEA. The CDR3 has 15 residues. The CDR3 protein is CSAQERPVGTDTQYF. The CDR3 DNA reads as TGCAGCGCCCAGGAGCGTCCCGTGGGCACAGATACGCAGTATTTT.

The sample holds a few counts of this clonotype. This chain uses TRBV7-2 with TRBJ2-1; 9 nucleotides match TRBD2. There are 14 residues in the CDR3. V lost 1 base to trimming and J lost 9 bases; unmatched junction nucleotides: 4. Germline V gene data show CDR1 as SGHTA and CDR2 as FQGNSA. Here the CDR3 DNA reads TGTGCCAGCAGCTTAGGCGGGAGGGTCGGTGAGCAGTTCTTC. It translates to CASSLGGRVGEQFF.

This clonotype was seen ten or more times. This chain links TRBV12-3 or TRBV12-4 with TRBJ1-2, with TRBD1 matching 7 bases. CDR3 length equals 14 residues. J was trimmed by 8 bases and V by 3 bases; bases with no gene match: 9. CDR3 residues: CASSFFPQGQGYTF. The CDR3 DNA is TGTGCCAGCAGTTTTTTCCCACAGGGGCAAGGCTACACCTTC.

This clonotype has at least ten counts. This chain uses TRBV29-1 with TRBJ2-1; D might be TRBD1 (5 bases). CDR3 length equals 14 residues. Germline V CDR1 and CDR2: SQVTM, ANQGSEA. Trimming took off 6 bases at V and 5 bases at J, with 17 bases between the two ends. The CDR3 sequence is CSVYRQGGHNEQFF. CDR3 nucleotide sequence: TGCAGCGTCTACCGGCAGGGTGGGCACAATGAGCAGTTCTTC.

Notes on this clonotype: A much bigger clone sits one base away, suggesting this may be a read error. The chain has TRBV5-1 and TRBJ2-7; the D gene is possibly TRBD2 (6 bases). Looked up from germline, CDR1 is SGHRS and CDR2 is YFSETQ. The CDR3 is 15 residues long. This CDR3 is CAGSEDYGTFYEQYF. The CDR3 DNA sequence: TGCGCCGGCAGCGAGGACTACGGGACTTTCTACGAGCAGTACTTC.

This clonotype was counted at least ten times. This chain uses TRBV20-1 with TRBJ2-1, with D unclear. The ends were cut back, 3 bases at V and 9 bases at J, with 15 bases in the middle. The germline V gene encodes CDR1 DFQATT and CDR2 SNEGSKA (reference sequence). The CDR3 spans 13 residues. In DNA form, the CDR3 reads TGCAGTGCTAGTCTTCTAGAGTACGGTGAGCAGTTCTTC. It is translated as CSASLLEYGEQFF.

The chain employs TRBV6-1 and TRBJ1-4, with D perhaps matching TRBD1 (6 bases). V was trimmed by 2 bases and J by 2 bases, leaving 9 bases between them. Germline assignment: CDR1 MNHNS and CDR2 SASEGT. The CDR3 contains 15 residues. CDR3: CASSERGTTNEKLFF. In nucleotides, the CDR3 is TGTGCCAGCAGTGAAAGGGGGACCACTAATGAAAAACTGTTTTTT.

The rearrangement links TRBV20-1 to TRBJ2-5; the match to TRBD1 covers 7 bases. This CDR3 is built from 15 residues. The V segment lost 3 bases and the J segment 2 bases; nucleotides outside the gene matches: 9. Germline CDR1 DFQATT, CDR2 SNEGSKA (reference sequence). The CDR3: CSASPNRGGQETQYF. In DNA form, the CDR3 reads TGCAGTGCTAGCCCGAACAGGGGTGGTCAAGAGACCCAGTACTTC.

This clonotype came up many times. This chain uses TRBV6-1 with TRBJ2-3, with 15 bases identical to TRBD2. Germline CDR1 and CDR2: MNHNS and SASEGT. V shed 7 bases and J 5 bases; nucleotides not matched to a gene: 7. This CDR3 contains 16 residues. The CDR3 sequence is CASTKGLAGGEDTQYF. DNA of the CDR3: TGTGCCAGCACTAAAGGACTAGCGGGGGGGGAAGATACGCAGTATTTT.

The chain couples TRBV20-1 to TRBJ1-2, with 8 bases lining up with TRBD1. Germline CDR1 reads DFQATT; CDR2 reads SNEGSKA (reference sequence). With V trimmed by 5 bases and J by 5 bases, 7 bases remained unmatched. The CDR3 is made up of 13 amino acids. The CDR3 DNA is TGCAGTGCTCGTCACGGACAGGGTTATGGCTACACCTTC. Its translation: CSARHGQGYGYTF.

This CDR3 reads CAISESTAVSTGELFF. The CDR3 region has the DNA TGTGCCATCAGTGAGTCGACCGCAGTAAGCACCGGGGAGCTGTTTTTT. J is TRBJ2-2 and V is TRBV10-3; D unresolved. The CDR3 length is 16 residues. Per germline, CDR1 ENHRY and CDR2 SYGVKD. V lost 0 bases to trimming and J lost 4 bases, with 12 bases between them.